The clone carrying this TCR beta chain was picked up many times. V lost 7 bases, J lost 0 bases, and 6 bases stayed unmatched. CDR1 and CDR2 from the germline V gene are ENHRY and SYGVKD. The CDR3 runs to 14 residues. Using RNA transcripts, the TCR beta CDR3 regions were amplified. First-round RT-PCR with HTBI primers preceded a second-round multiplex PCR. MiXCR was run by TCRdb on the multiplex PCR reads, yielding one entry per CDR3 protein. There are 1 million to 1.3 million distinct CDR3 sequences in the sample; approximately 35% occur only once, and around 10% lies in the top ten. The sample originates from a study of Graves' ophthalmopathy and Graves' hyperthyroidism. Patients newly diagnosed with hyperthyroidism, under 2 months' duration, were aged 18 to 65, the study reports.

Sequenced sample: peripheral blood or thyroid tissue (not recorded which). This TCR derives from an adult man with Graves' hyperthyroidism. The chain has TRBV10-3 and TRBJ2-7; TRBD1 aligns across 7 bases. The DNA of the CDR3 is TGTGCCATCAAAAGACAGGGTCGCTCCTACGAGCAGTACTTC. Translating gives CAIKRQGRSYEQYF.